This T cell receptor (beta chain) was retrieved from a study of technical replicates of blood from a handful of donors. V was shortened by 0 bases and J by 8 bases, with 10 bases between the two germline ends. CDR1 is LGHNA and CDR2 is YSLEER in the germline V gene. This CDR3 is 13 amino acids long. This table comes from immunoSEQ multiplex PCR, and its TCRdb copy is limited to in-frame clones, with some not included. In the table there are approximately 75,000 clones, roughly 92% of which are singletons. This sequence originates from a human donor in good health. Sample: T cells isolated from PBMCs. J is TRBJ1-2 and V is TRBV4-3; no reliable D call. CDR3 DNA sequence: TGCGCCAGCAGCCAAGATCTGGAGGAGGGCTACACCTTC. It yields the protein CASSQDLEEGYTF.